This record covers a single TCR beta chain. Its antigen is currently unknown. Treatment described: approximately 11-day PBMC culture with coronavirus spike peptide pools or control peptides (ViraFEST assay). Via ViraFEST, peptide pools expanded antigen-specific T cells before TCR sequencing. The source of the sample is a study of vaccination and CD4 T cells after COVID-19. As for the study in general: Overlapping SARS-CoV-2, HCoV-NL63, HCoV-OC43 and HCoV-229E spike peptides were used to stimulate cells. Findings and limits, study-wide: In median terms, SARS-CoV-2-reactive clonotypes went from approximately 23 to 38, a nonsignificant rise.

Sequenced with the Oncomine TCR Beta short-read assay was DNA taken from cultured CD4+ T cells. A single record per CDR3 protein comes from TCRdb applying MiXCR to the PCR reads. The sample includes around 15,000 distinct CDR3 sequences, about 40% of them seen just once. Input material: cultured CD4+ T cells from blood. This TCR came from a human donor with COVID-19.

CDR3 residues: CATSAEGRVGETQYF. For the CDR3, the DNA is TGTGCCACCAGTGCCGAAGGGAGGGTTGGAGAGACCCAGTACTTC. V gene TRBV24-1 combines with J gene TRBJ2-5; 7 bases align to TRBD2. Germline V gene data show CDR1 as KGHDR and CDR2 as SFDVKD. J was trimmed by 4 bases and V by 5 bases; bases with no gene match: 9. The CDR3 totals 15 residues.